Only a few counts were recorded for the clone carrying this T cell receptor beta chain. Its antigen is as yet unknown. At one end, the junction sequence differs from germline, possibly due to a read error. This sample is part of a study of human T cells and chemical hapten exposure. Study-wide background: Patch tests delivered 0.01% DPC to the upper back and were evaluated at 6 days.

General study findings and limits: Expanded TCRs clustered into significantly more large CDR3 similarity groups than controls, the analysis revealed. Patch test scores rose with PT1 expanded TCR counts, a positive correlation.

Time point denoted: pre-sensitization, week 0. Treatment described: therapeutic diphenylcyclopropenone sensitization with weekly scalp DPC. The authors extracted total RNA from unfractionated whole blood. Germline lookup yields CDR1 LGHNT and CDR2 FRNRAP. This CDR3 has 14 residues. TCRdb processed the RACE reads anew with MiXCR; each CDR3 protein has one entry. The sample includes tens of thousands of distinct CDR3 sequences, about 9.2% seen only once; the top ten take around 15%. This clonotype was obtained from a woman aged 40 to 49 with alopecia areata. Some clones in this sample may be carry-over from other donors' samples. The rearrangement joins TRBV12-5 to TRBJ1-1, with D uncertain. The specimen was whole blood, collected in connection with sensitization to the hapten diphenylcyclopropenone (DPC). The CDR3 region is CVSDPWAGFTEAFF. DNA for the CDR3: TGTGTTAGTGACCCATGGGCGGGGTTCACTGAAGCTTTCTTT.